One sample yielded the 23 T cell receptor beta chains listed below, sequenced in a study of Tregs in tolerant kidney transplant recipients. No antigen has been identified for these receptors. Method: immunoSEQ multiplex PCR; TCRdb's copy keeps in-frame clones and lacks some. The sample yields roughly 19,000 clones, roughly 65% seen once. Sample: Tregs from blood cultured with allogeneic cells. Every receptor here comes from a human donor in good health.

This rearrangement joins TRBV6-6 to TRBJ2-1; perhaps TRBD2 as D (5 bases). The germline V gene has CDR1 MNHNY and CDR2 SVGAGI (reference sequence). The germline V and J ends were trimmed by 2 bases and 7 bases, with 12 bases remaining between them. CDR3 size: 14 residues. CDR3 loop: CASSYGLKRNEQFF. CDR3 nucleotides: TGTGCCAGCAGTTACGGACTCAAACGGAATGAGCAGTTCTTC.

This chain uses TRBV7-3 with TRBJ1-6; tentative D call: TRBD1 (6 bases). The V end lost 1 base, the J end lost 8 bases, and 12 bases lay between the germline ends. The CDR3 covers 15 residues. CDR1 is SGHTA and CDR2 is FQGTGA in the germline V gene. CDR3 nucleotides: TGTGCCAGCAGCTTAATAGGGGGACGGGATTCACCCCTCCACTTT. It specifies CASSLIGGRDSPLHF. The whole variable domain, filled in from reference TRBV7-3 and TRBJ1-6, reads GAGVSQTPSNKVTEKGKYVELRCDPISGHTALYWYRQSLGQGPEFLIYFQGTGAADDSGLPNDRFFAVRPEGSVSTLKIQRTERGDSAVYLCASSLIGGRDSPLHFGNGTRLTVT.

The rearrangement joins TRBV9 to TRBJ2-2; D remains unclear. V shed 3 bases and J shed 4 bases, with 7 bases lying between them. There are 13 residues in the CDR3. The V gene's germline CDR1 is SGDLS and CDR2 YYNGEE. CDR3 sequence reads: CASSGNPTGELFF. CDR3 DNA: TGTGCCAGCAGCGGGAACCCCACCGGGGAGCTGTTTTTT.

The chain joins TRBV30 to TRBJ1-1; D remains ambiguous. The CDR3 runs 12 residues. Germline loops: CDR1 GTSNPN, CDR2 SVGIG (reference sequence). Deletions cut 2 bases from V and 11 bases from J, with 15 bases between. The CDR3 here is CAWSSKRLPAFF. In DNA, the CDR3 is TGTGCCTGGAGTTCTAAACGGCTCCCGGCTTTCTTT.

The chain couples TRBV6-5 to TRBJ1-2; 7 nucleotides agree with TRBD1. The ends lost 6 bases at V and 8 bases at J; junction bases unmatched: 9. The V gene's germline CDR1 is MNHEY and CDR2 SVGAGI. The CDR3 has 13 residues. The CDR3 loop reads CASRRSRGSGYTF. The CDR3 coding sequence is TGTGCCAGCAGGCGATCCAGGGGGAGCGGCTACACCTTC.

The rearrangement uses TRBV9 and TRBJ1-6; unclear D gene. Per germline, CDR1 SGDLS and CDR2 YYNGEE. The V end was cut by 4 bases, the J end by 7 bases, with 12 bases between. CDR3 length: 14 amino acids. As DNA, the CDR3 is TGTGCCAGCAGCCTTAGCCATACCAATTCACCCCTCCACTTT. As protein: CASSLSHTNSPLHF.

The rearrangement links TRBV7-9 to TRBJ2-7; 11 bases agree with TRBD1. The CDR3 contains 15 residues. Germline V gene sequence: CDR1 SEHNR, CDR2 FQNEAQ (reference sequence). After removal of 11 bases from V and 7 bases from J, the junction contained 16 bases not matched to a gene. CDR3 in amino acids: CAGGRLGTGGLEQYF. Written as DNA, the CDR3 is TGTGCCGGAGGTCGCCTCGGGACAGGGGGGTTAGAGCAGTACTTC.

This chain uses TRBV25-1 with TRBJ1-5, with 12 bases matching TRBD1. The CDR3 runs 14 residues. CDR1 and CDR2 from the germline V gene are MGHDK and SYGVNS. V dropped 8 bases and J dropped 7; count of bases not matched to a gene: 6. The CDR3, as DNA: TGTGCCAGCTCGGGACAGGGGGCAAGGCAGCCCCAGCATTTT. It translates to CASSGQGARQPQHF. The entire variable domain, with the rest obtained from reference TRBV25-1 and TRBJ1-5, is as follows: EADIYQTPRYLVIGTGKKITLECSQTMGHDKMYWYQQDPGMELHLIHYSYGVNSTEKGDLSSESTVSRIRTEHFPLTLESARPSHTSQYLCASSGQGARQPQHFGDGTRLSIL.

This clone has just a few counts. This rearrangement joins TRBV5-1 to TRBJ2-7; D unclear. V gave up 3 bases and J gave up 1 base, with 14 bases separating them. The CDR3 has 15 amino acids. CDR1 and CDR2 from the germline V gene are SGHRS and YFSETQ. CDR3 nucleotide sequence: TGCGCCAGCAGCTCGTATGGGGTAGGTTCCTACGAGCAGTACTTC. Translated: CASSSYGVGSYEQYF.

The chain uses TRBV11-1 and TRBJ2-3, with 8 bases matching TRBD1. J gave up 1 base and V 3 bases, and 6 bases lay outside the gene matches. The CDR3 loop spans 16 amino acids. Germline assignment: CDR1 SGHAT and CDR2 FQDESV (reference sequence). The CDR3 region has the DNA TGTGCCAGCAGCTTTCTTACAGGGGGTCGCACAGATACGCAGTATTTT. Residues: CASSFLTGGRTDTQYF.

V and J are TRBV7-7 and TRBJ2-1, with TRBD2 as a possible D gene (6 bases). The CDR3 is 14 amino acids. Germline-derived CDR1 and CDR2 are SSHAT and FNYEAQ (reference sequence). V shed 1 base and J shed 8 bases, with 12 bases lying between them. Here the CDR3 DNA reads TGTGCCAGCAGCTTAGGACTAGGAGCTTATGAGCAGTTCTTC. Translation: CASSLGLGAYEQFF.

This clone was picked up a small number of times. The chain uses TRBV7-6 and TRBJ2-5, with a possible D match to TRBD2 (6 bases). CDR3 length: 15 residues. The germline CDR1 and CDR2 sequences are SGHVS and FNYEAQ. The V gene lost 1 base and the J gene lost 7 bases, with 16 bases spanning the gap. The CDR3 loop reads CASSLGIGGFGTQYF. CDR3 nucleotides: TGTGCCAGCAGCTTAGGAATTGGAGGGTTTGGGACCCAGTACTTC.

CDR3 nucleotides: TGTGCCAGCAGTCAGGAGCGGGGTCGGACGCAGTATTTT. Residues: CASSQERGRTQYF. This chain connects TRBV2 to TRBJ2-3, with TRBD2 matching over 7 bases. Losses at the gene ends were 5 bases for V and 9 bases for J; bases not matched to a gene: 8. Per the germline V gene, CDR1 is SNHLY and CDR2 is FYNNEI. The CDR3 spans 13 residues.

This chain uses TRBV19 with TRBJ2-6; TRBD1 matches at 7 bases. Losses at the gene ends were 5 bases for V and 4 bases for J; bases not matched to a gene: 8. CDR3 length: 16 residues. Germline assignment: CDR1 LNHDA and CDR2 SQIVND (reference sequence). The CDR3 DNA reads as TGTGCCAGTAGTCCACCTCAGGGGGTCGGGGCCAACGTCCTGACTTTC. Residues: CASSPPQGVGANVLTF. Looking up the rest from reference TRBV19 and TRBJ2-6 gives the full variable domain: DGGITQSPKYLFRKEGQNVTLSCEQNLNHDAMYWYRQDPGQGLRLIYYSQIVNDFQKGDIAEGYSVSREKKESFPLTVTSAQKNPTAFYLCASSPPQGVGANVLTFGAGSRLTVL.

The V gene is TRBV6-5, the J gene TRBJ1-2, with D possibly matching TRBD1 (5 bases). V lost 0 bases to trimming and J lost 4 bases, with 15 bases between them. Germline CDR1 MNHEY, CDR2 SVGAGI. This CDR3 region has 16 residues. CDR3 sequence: CASSYSAGIRTYGYTF. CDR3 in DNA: TGTGCCAGCAGTTACTCGGCAGGGATCCGAACCTATGGCTACACCTTC.

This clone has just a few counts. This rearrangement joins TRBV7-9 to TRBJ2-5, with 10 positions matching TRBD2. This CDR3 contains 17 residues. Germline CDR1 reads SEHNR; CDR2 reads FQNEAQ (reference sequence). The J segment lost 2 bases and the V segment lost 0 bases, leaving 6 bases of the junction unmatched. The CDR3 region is CASSLAVGLAVQETQYF. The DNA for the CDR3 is TGTGCCAGCAGCTTAGCTGTCGGACTAGCGGTACAAGAGACCCAGTACTTC. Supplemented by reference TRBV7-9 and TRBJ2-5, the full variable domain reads DTGVSQNPRHKITKRGQNVTFRCDPISEHNRLYWYRQTLGQGPEFLTYFQNEAQLEKSRLLSDRFSAERPKGSFSTLEIQRTEQGDSAMYLCASSLAVGLAVQETQYFGPGTRLLVL.

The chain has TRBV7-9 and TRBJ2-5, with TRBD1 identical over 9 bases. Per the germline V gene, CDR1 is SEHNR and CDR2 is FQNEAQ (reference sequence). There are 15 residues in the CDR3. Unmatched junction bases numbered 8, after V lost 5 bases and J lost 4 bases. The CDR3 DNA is TGTGCCAGCAGCCGAACAGGGGGCGCAGCAGAGACCCAGTACTTC. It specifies CASSRTGGAAETQYF.

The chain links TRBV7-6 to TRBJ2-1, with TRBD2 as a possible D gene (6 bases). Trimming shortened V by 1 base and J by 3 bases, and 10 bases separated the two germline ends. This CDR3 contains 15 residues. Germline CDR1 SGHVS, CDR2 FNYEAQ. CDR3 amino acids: CASSLGVGGYNEQFF. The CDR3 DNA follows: TGTGCCAGCAGCTTAGGGGTGGGAGGCTACAATGAGCAGTTCTTC.

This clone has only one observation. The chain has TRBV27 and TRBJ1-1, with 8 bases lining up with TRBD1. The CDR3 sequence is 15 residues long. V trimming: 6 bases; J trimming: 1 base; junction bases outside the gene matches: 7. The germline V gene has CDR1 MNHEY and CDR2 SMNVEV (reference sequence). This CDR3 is CASRPDRATNTEAFF. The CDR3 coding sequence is TGTGCCAGCAGACCGGACAGGGCGACGAACACTGAAGCTTTCTTT.

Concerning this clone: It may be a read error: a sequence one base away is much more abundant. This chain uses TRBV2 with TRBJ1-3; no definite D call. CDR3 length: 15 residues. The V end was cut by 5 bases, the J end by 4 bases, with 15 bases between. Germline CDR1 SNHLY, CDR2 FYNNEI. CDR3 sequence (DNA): TGTGCCAGCAGTACCCTCGGGAGGGAAGGAAACACCATATATTTT. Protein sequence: CASSTLGREGNTIYF.

The DNA of the CDR3 is TGTGCCAGCAGTTTATATGGCCAGAACACTGAAGCTTTCTTT. Translating it yields CASSLYGQNTEAFF. This chain connects TRBV28 to TRBJ1-1; D ambiguous. Germline lookup yields CDR1 MDHEN and CDR2 SYDVKM. Trimming stripped 1 base from V and 1 base from J, with 7 bases between. CDR3 length: 14 amino acids.

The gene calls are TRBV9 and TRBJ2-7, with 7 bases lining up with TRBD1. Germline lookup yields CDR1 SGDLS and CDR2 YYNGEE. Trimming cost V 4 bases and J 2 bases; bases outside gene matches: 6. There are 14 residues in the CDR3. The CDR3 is CASSPQTGPYEQYF. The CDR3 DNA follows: TGTGCCAGCAGCCCCCAGACAGGGCCCTACGAGCAGTACTTC.

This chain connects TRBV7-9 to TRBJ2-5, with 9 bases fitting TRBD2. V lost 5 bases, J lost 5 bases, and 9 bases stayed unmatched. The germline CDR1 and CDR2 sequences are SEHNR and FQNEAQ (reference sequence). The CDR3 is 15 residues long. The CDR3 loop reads CASSIRAGGMETQYF. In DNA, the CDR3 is TGTGCCAGCAGCATCAGAGCGGGAGGAATGGAGACCCAGTACTTC.